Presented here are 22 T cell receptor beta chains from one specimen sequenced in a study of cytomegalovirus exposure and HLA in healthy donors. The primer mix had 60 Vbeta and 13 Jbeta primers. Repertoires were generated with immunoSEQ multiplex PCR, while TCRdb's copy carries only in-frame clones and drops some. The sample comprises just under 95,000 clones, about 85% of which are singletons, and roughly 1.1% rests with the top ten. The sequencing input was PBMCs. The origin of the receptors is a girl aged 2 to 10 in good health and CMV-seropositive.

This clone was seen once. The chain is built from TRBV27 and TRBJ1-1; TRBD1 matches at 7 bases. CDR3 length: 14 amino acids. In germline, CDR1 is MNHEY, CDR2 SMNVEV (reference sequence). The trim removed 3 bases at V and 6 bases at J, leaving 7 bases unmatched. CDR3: CASSFAGGRAEAFF. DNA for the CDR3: TGTGCCAGCAGTTTTGCAGGGGGAAGAGCTGAAGCTTTCTTT.

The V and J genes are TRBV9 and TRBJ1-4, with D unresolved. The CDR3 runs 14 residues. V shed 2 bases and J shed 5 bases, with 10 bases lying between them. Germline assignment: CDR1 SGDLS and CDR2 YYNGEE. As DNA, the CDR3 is TGTGCCAGCAGCGTTGGGCTACCGAATGAAAAACTGTTTTTT. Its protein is CASSVGLPNEKLFF.

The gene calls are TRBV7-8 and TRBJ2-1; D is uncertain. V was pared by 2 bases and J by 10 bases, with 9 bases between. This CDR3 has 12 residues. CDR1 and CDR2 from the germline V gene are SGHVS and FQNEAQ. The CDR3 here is CASSLYAAEQFF. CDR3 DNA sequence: TGTGCCAGCAGCTTATATGCTGCGGAGCAGTTCTTC. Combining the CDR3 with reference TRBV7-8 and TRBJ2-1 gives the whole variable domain GAGVSQSPRYKVAKRGQDVALRCDPISGHVSLFWYQQALGQGPEFLTYFQNEAQLDKSGLPSDRFFAERPEGSVSTLKIQRTQQEDSAVYLCASSLYAAEQFFGPGTRLTVL.

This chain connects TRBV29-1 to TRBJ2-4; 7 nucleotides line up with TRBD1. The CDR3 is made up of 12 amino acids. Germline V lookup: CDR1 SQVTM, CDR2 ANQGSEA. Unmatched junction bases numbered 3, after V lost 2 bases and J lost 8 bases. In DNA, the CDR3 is TGCAGCGTTGAAAGGGGGCGGGACATTCAGTACTTC. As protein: CSVERGRDIQYF. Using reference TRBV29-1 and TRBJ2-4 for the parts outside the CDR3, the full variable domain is SAVISQKPSRDICQRGTSLTIQCQVDSQVTMMFWYRQQPGQSLTLIATANQGSEATYESGFVIDKFPISRPNLTFSTLTVSNMSPEDSSIYLCSVERGRDIQYFGAGTRLSVL.

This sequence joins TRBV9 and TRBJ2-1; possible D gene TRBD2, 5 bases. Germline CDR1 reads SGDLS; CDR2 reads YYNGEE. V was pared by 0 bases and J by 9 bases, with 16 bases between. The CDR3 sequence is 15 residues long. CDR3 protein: CASSVARHREGEQFF. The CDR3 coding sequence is TGTGCCAGCAGCGTAGCGAGGCACCGGGAAGGTGAGCAGTTCTTC.

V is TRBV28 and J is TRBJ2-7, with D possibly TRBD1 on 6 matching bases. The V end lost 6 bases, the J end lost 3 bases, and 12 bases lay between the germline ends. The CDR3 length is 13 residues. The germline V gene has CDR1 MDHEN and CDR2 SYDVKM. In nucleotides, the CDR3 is TGTGCCAGCAGGCCCGGACAGTACTACGAGCAGTACTTC. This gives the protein CASRPGQYYEQYF.

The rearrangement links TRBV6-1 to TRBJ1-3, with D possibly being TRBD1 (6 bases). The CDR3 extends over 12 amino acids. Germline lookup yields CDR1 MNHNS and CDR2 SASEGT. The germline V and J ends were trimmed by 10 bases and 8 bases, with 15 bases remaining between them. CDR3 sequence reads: CATLGQTDTIYF. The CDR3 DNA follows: TGTGCCACCCTTGGACAGACCGACACCATATATTTT.

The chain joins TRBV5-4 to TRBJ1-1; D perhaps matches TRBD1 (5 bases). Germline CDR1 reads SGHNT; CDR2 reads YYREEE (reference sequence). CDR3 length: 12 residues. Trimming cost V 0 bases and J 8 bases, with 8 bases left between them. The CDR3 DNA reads TGTGCCAGCAGCTTGGCCAACAGGGAAGCTTTCTTT. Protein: CASSLANREAFF.

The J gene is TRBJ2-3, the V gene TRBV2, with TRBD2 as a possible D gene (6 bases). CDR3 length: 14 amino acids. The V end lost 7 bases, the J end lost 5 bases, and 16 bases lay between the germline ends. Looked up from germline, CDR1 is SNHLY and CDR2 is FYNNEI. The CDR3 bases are TGTGCCAGCACCCCCCCGGGAGCAGGAGATACGCAGTATTTT. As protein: CASTPPGAGDTQYF.

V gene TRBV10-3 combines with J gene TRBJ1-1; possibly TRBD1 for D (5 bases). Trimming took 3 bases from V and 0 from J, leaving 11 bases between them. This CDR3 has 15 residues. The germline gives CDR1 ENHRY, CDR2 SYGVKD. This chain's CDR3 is CAISEGVGVNTEAFF. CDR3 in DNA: TGTGCCATCAGTGAAGGGGTAGGGGTGAACACTGAAGCTTTCTTT.

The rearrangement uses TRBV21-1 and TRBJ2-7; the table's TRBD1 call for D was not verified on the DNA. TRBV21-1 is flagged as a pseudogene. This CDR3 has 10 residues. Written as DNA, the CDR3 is TGTGCCAGCAATCCCCCCCCAGGCCGCTTC. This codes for CASNPPPGRF.

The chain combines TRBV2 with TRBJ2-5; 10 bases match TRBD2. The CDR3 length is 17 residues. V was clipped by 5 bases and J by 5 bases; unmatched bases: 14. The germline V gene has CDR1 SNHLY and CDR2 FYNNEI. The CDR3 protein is CASSRKRASGSDETQYF. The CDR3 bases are TGTGCCAGCAGTAGGAAAAGAGCTAGCGGGAGTGACGAGACCCAGTACTTC.

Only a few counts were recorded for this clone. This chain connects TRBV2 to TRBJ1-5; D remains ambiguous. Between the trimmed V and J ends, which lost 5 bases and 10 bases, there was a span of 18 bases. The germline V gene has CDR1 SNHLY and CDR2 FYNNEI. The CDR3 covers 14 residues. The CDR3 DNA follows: TGTGCCAGCAGTACCGGGTCTCCAGTTGAACCCCAGCATTTT. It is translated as CASSTGSPVEPQHF.

As DNA, the CDR3 is TGTGCCAGCAGTTACCTGGACACCCGTGGGGGCTACACCTTC. Translating it yields CASSYLDTRGGYTF. The gene calls are TRBV6-5 and TRBJ1-2, with TRBD1 as a possible D gene (5 bases). The CDR3 length is 14 residues. V lost 2 bases, J lost 8 bases, and 15 bases lay in between. The germline CDR1 and CDR2 sequences are MNHEY and SVGAGI.

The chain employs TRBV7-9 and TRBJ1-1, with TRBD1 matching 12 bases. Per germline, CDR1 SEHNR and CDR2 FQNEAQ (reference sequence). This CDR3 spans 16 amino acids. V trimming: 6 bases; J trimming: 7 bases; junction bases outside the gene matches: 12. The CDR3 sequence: CASRGGTGGPSGEAFF. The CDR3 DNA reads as TGTGCCAGCAGGGGTGGGACAGGGGGCCCGTCGGGTGAAGCTTTCTTT.

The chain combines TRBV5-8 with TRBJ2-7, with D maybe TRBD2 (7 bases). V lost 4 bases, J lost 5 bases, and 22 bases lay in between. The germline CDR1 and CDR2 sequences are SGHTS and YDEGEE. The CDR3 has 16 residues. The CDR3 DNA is TGTGCCAGCAGCCGCAATTTGGGGGGGGCCGGAGACGAGCAGTACTTC. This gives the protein CASSRNLGGAGDEQYF. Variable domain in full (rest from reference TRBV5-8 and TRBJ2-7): EAGVTQSPTHLIKTRGQQATLRCSPISGHTSVYWYQQALGLGLQFLLWYDEGEERNRGNFPPRFSGRQFPNYSSELNVNALELEDSALYLCASSRNLGGAGDEQYFGPGTRLTVT.

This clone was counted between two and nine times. This CDR3 is CASSESGGFREYEQYF. CDR3 nucleotides: TGCGCCAGCAGTGAGTCAGGGGGTTTTCGAGAGTACGAGCAGTACTTC. This rearrangement joins TRBV10-2 to TRBJ2-7; TRBD1 is a possible D gene (6 bases). This CDR3 has 16 amino acids. The germline V gene encodes CDR1 WSHSY and CDR2 SAAADI. Trimming took 0 bases from V and 4 from J, leaving 16 bases between them.

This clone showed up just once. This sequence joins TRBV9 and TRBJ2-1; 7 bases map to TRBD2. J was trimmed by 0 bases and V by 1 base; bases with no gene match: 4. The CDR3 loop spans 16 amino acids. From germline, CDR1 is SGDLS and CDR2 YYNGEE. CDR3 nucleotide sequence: TGTGCCAGCAGCGTATTGGGCGGGAGCTCCTACAATGAGCAGTTCTTC. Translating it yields CASSVLGGSSYNEQFF.

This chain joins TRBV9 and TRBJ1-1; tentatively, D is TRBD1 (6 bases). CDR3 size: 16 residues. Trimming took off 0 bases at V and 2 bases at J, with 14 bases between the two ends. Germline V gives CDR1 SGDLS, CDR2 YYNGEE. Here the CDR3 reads CASSVGDGQRNTEAFF. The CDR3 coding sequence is TGTGCCAGCAGCGTAGGTGACGGACAGCGCAACACTGAAGCTTTCTTT.

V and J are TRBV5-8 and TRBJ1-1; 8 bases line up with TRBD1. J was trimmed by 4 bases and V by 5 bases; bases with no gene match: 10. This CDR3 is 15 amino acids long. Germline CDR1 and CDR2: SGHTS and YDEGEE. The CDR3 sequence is CASRMAGTGTTEAFF. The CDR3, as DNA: TGTGCCAGCAGGATGGCCGGGACAGGAACCACTGAAGCTTTCTTT.

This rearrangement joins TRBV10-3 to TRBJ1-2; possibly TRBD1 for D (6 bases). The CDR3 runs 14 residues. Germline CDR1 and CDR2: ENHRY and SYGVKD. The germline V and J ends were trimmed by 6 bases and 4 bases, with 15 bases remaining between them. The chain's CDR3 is CAISVLDSRYGYTF. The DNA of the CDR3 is TGTGCCATCAGCGTCCTGGACAGCCGCTATGGCTACACCTTC.

CDR3 residues: CAWSRDFSSPQETQYF. DNA for the CDR3: TGTGCCTGGAGTCGGGATTTTTCGTCCCCACAAGAGACCCAGTACTTC. The rearrangement joins TRBV30 to TRBJ2-5, with TRBD2 as a possible D gene (5 bases). Germline loops: CDR1 GTSNPN, CDR2 SVGIG (reference sequence). The CDR3 sequence is 16 residues long. V was trimmed by 2 bases and J by 2 bases, leaving 18 bases between them.